This is a list of T cell receptor beta chains from one sample in a study of OX40 agonist ivuxolimab in advanced cancers. Assay: immunoSEQ multiplex PCR; the TCRdb copy retains only in-frame clones and omits some. Here the sample spans about 70,000 clones, about 81% being singletons. Sequenced here: CD4+ or CD8+ T cells sorted from blood, sampled in a trial of the OX40 agonist ivuxolimab. Source of these receptors: an adult with an advanced solid tumor such as melanoma, head and neck, liver or kidney cancer. Both conserved end residues are part of each CDR3. The order of the fields is J gene, D gene, clone size, V gene, CDR3 protein, CDR3 DNA. A D gene is named only where the DNA matches it firmly. Expanded clones are given a class, and other clones once, few, many or no size at all.

J: TRBJ2-1; D: TRBD2; size: NA; V: TRBV7-2; CDR3: CASTAREGLYNEQFF; DNA: TGTGCCAGCACCGCGCGGGAGGGTCTGTACAATGAGCAGTTCTTC
J: TRBJ2-7; D: NA; size: NA; V: TRBV9; CDR3: CASSVGLGLGENEQYF; DNA: TGTGCCAGCAGCGTAGGTCTTGGGTTGGGCGAGAACGAGCAGTACTTC
J: TRBJ2-7; D: NA; size: NA; V: TRBV30; CDR3: CAWNNRRDEQYF; DNA: TGTGCCTGGAATAATCGCAGGGACGAGCAGTACTTC
J: TRBJ2-5; D: TRBD2; size: NA; V: TRBV19; CDR3: CASSIDGRGETQYF; DNA: TGTGCCAGTAGTATAGATGGGAGGGGAGAGACCCAGTACTTC
J: TRBJ2-7; D: NA; size: NA; V: TRBV7-7; CDR3: CASSFGWEDEQYF; DNA: TGTGCCAGCAGCTTCGGGTGGGAGGACGAGCAGTACTTC
J: TRBJ2-3; D: NA; size: NA; V: TRBV6-5; CDR3: CASSYSLGYSTDTQYF; DNA: TGTGCCAGCAGTTACTCGTTGGGGTACAGCACAGATACGCAGTATTTT
J: TRBJ2-3; D: TRBD2; size: NA; V: TRBV10-3; CDR3: CAISEGTTTDTQYF; DNA: TGTGCCATCAGTGAAGGGACTACCACAGATACGCAGTATTTT
J: TRBJ1-2; D: NA; size: NA; V: TRBV28; CDR3: CASSSPPQGGGYTF; DNA: TGTGCCAGCAGTTCCCCACCACAGGGAGGAGGCTACACCTTC
J: TRBJ1-6; D: TRBD1; size: few; V: TRBV7-2; CDR3: CASSLGQGRTPLHF; DNA: TGTGCCAGCAGCTTAGGACAGGGTCGTACACCCCTCCACTTT
J: TRBJ2-3; D: NA; size: NA; V: TRBV6-6; CDR3: CASKIGGADTQYF; DNA: TGTGCCAGCAAGATCGGCGGAGCAGATACGCAGTATTTT
J: TRBJ2-5; D: NA; size: NA; V: TRBV5-1; CDR3: CASSLGVQEETQYF; DNA: TGCGCCAGCAGCTTGGGAGTACAGGAAGAGACCCAGTACTTC
J: TRBJ1-1; D: TRBD1; size: NA; V: TRBV5-6; CDR3: CASSRLTGGYDEAFF; DNA: TGTGCCAGCAGCAGGCTTACAGGGGGCTATGATGAAGCTTTCTTT
J: TRBJ1-1; D: NA; size: NA; V: TRBV25-1; CDR3: CASSEIVGVTEAFF; DNA: TGTGCCAGCAGTGAAATAGTAGGGGTAACTGAAGCTTTCTTT
J: TRBJ1-1; D: NA; size: few; V: TRBV14; CDR3: CASSPRQASEAFF; DNA: TGTGCCAGCAGCCCCCGCCAGGCATCTGAAGCTTTCTTT
J: TRBJ1-2; D: NA; size: NA; V: TRBV7-6; CDR3: CASSPAGGAYGYTF; DNA: TGTGCCAGCAGCCCCGCGGGGGGGGCTTATGGCTACACCTTC
J: TRBJ2-5; D: NA; size: NA; V: TRBV19; CDR3: CASSGLDQETQYF; DNA: TGTGCCAGTAGTGGACTCGACCAAGAGACCCAGTACTTC
J: TRBJ1-1; D: NA; size: NA; V: TRBV21-1; CDR3: CASSKEVRAPKGTNTEAFF; DNA: TGTGCCAGCAGCAAAGAAGTCCGGGCTCCAAAGGGGACGAACACTGAAGCTTTCTTT
J: TRBJ2-1; D: NA; size: NA; V: TRBV5-6; CDR3: CASSPQGRDNEQFF; DNA: TGTGCCAGCAGCCCCCAGGGGCGGGACAATGAGCAGTTCTTC
J: TRBJ1-2; D: NA; size: NA; V: TRBV4-3; CDR3: CASSQVEGDYGYTF; DNA: TGCGCCAGCAGCCAAGTTGAGGGAGACTATGGCTACACCTTC
J: TRBJ1-1; D: NA; size: NA; V: TRBV15; CDR3: CATSRVHGSLNTEAFF; DNA: TGTGCCACCAGCAGAGTACATGGGTCGCTGAACACTGAAGCTTTCTTT
J: TRBJ1-1; D: NA; size: NA; V: TRBV4-3; CDR3: CASSQDSRGSTEAFF; DNA: TGCGCCAGCAGCCAAGATTCGAGGGGCTCGACTGAAGCTTTCTTT
J: TRBJ2-2; D: TRBD1; size: NA; V: TRBV11-3; CDR3: CASSLPIAQGAGELFF; DNA: TGTGCCAGCAGCCTACCCATCGCCCAGGGGGCCGGGGAGCTGTTTTTT
J: TRBJ2-1; D: TRBD2; size: NA; V: TRBV7-9; CDR3: CASSSSGLPLNEQFF; DNA: TGTGCCAGCAGCTCATCGGGACTACCCCTTAATGAGCAGTTCTTC
J: TRBJ2-6; D: TRBD1; size: NA; V: TRBV28; CDR3: CASSSGTGSSGANVLTF; DNA: TGTGCCAGCAGTTCCGGGACAGGGAGCTCTGGGGCCAACGTCCTGACTTTC
J: TRBJ1-2; D: TRBD1; size: NA; V: TRBV30; CDR3: CAWSTRGQGARNGYTF; DNA: TGTGCCTGGAGTACCCGTGGACAGGGAGCAAGAAATGGCTACACCTTC
J: TRBJ2-5; D: NA; size: NA; V: TRBV5-1; CDR3: CASTGFQETQYF; DNA: TGCGCCAGTACAGGGTTTCAAGAGACCCAGTACTTC
J: TRBJ2-1; D: NA; size: NA; V: TRBV5-6; CDR3: CASSLPNNEQFF; DNA: TGTGCCAGCAGCTTGCCAAACAATGAGCAGTTCTTC
J: TRBJ2-3; D: NA; size: NA; V: TRBV6-1; CDR3: CASSDGILIADTQYF; DNA: TGTGCCAGCAGTGACGGGATATTAATTGCAGATACGCAGTATTTT
J: TRBJ1-6; D: TRBD1; size: NA; V: TRBV2; CDR3: CASNPRGGNNSPLHF; DNA: TGTGCCAGCAACCCCCGAGGGGGCAATAATTCACCCCTCCACTTT
J: TRBJ1-1; D: TRBD1; size: NA; V: TRBV7-3; CDR3: CASSVGTANTEAFF; DNA: TGTGCCAGCAGCGTAGGGACAGCGAACACTGAAGCTTTCTTT
J: TRBJ1-2; D: NA; size: NA; V: TRBV7-9; CDR3: CASSLRDGGDYGYTF; DNA: TGTGCCAGCAGCCTGCGTGATGGAGGTGACTATGGCTACACCTTC
J: TRBJ2-5; D: TRBD1; size: NA; V: TRBV19; CDR3: CASSIGDRAGETQYF; DNA: TGTGCCAGTAGTATAGGCGACAGGGCGGGTGAGACCCAGTACTTC
J: TRBJ2-2; D: NA; size: NA; V: TRBV7-3; CDR3: CASKKAADQYGTGELFF; DNA: TGTGCCAGCAAAAAAGCCGCGGACCAATATGGCACCGGGGAGCTGTTTTTT
J: TRBJ2-6; D: NA; size: NA; V: TRBV2; CDR3: CASSEGSANVLTF; DNA: TGTGCCAGCAGTGAGGGATCGGCCAACGTCCTGACTTTC
J: TRBJ2-7; D: NA; size: once; V: TRBV13; CDR3: CASSSSPGTSYEQYF; DNA: TGTGCCAGCAGCTCTTCCCCCGGAACCTCCTACGAGCAGTACTTC
J: TRBJ1-3; D: NA; size: NA; V: TRBV5-6; CDR3: CASSIESSGNTIYF; DNA: TGTGCCAGCAGCATCGAGAGCTCTGGAAACACCATATATTTT
J: TRBJ2-1; D: TRBD2; size: few; V: TRBV6-4; CDR3: CASSGGTSGGNNEQFF; DNA: TGTGCCAGCAGTGGGGGGACTAGCGGGGGGAACAATGAGCAGTTCTTC
J: TRBJ2-1; D: NA; size: once; V: TRBV6-6; CDR3: CASRPAGQSRIDEQFF; DNA: TGTGCCAGCAGGCCGGCCGGACAATCCCGCATCGATGAGCAGTTCTTC
J: TRBJ2-2; D: NA; size: NA; V: TRBV5-1; CDR3: CASSTTVGELFF; DNA: TGCGCCAGCAGCACCACAGTCGGGGAGCTGTTTTTT
J: TRBJ2-1; D: NA; size: NA; V: TRBV5-1; CDR3: CASSMDGSSYNEQFF; DNA: TGCGCCAGCAGCATGGACGGAAGCTCCTACAATGAGCAGTTCTTC
J: TRBJ1-1; D: NA; size: NA; V: TRBV10-3; CDR3: CAISESKANTEAFF; DNA: TGTGCCATCAGTGAGTCTAAGGCGAACACTGAAGCTTTCTTT
J: TRBJ2-5; D: NA; size: NA; V: TRBV7-9; CDR3: CASSPHSGGVAAQYF; DNA: TGTGCCAGCAGCCCTCATAGCGGAGGCGTGGCGGCCCAGTACTTC
J: TRBJ1-1; D: NA; size: few; V: TRBV4-1; CDR3: CASSSSEGLNTEAFF; DNA: TGCGCCAGCAGCTCAAGTGAGGGACTGAACACTGAAGCTTTCTTT
J: TRBJ1-2; D: NA; size: once; V: TRBV5-6; CDR3: CASSSPNYGYTF; DNA: TGTGCCAGCAGTAGCCCTAACTATGGCTACACCTTC
J: TRBJ2-4; D: NA; size: once; V: TRBV5-1; CDR3: CASSFSGENIQYF; DNA: TGCGCCAGCAGCTTTAGCGGAGAAAACATTCAGTACTTC
J: TRBJ1-6; D: NA; size: NA; V: TRBV7-2; CDR3: CASSSPFGDSPLHF; DNA: TGTGCCAGCAGCTCACCCTTCGGGGACTCACCCCTCCACTTT
J: TRBJ2-5; D: NA; size: NA; V: TRBV5-1; CDR3: CASSPGHILQETQYF; DNA: TGCGCCAGCAGCCCGGGACACATACTACAAGAGACCCAGTACTTC
J: TRBJ1-2; D: NA; size: NA; V: TRBV7-3; CDR3: CASSSHPGNYGYTF; DNA: TGTGCCAGCAGCTCCCACCCAGGGAACTATGGCTACACCTTC
J: TRBJ2-2; D: NA; size: NA; V: TRBV25-1; CDR3: CASSGSPNIRDTGELFF; DNA: TGTGCCAGCTCCGGCAGCCCTAATATTCGGGACACCGGGGAGCTGTTTTTT
J: TRBJ1-1; D: NA; size: NA; V: TRBV6-6; CDR3: CASTAAIARIDSEAFF; DNA: TGTGCCAGCACAGCCGCTATAGCAAGGATTGACAGTGAAGCTTTCTTT
J: TRBJ1-2; D: TRBD1; size: few; V: TRBV6-5; CDR3: CASRGTAYGYTF; DNA: TGTGCCAGCAGAGGGACAGCCTATGGCTACACCTTC
J: TRBJ1-6; D: NA; size: NA; V: TRBV5-4; CDR3: CASSLWAADSPLHF; DNA: TGTGCCAGCAGCTTGTGGGCGGCTGATTCACCCCTCCACTTT
J: TRBJ1-3; D: NA; size: NA; V: TRBV28; CDR3: CASSPKGRAGNTIYF; DNA: TGTGCCAGCAGTCCGAAGGGAAGAGCAGGAAACACCATATATTTT
J: TRBJ1-5; D: NA; size: NA; V: TRBV7-9; CDR3: CASSLDNQPQHF; DNA: TGTGCCAGCAGTCTCGACAATCAGCCCCAGCATTTT
J: TRBJ2-5; D: NA; size: few; V: TRBV13; CDR3: CASSLRGRTETQYF; DNA: TGTGCCAGCAGCTTAAGGGGCCGAACGGAGACCCAGTACTTC
J: TRBJ1-1; D: NA; size: NA; V: TRBV7-2; CDR3: CASSLVYGGSTEAFF; DNA: TGTGCCAGCAGCTTAGTGTACGGGGGGAGCACTGAAGCTTTCTTT
J: TRBJ2-1; D: TRBD2; size: few; V: TRBV11-3; CDR3: CASSSHTSGSEQFF; DNA: TGTGCCAGCAGCTCGCATACTAGCGGGAGTGAGCAGTTCTTC
J: TRBJ2-1; D: NA; size: once; V: TRBV9; CDR3: CASSVAGHHWTEQFF; DNA: TGTGCCAGCAGCGTAGCGGGACACCACTGGACTGAGCAGTTCTTC
J: TRBJ2-7; D: TRBD2; size: NA; V: TRBV30; CDR3: CAWTFSGSAFYEQYF; DNA: TGTGCCTGGACCTTTAGCGGGAGTGCTTTCTACGAGCAGTACTTC
J: TRBJ2-7; D: NA; size: NA; V: TRBV5-4; CDR3: CASSLGQNTYEQYF; DNA: TGTGCCAGCAGCTTGGGACAGAACACCTACGAGCAGTACTTC